A single sample gave rise to the 2 T cell receptor beta chains below, sequenced in a study of blood T cell repertoires in COVID-19. The protocol was immunoSEQ multiplex PCR, while the TCRdb copy is restricted to in-frame clones and leaves out a portion. The table includes approximately 200,000 clones, approximately 90% detected once. The sample consisted of peripheral blood. The receptors originated from a man aged 60-69 years who had recovered from COVID-19.

This clone was observed once. The chain is built from TRBV7-8 and TRBJ1-3; TRBD1 matches at 7 bases. V dropped 5 bases and J dropped 7; count of bases not matched to a gene: 8. Germline V gene lookup returns CDR1 SGHVS and CDR2 FQNEAQ. This CDR3 spans 14 amino acids. The CDR3 spells CASSPGGSRNTIYF. The CDR3 nucleotides read TGTGCCAGCAGCCCAGGGGGGAGTCGGAACACCATATATTTT.

CDR3 bases: TGTGCCAGCAGTGAAACTTCAGGGGGCGGCTATGGCTACACCTTC. It is translated as CASSETSGGGYGYTF. The J gene is TRBJ1-2, the V gene TRBV2; 8 bases match TRBD1. The CDR3 covers 15 residues. V dropped 2 bases and J dropped 4; count of bases not matched to a gene: 6. Germline CDR1 and CDR2: SNHLY and FYNNEI.